This passage covers 7 T cell receptor beta chains from one sample sequenced in a study of blood T cell repertoires in COVID-19. The repertoire was sequenced with immunoSEQ multiplex PCR; TCRdb's copy has only in-frame clones and lacks some. The sample holds under 200,000 clones, roughly 84% seen once. The sample was peripheral blood. These receptors originate from a human donor with acute or convalescent COVID-19. The donor label of this sample is uncertain.

This clone was counted between two and nine times. This chain uses TRBV6-5 with TRBJ2-7; 8 bases match TRBD2. The V segment lost 7 bases and the J segment 6 bases; nucleotides outside the gene matches: 8. The CDR3 spans 13 residues. The germline V gene encodes CDR1 MNHEY and CDR2 SVGAGI. This CDR3 reads CASTKAGVGEQYF. The CDR3 DNA sequence: TGTGCCAGCACAAAAGCGGGGGTCGGCGAGCAGTACTTC.

V gene TRBV9 combines with J gene TRBJ1-3, with 12 bases that match TRBD1. Germline V gene lookup returns CDR1 SGDLS and CDR2 YYNGEE. This CDR3 comprises 16 residues. J was trimmed by 1 base and V by 4 bases; bases with no gene match: 3. The CDR3 nucleotides are TGTGCCAGCAGCCCGGGACAGGGGGCGTCTGGAAACACCATATATTTT. Its translation is CASSPGQGASGNTIYF.

The CDR3 region has the DNA TGTGCCAGTAACTCACAGGGGCCCGGGGAGCTGTTTTTT. Amino acids: CASNSQGPGELFF. V is TRBV19 and J is TRBJ2-2; 7 positions match TRBD1. Trimming at V came to 7 bases and at J to 6 bases, leaving 5 bases not matched to a gene. CDR1 LNHDA and CDR2 SQIVND come from the germline V gene (reference sequence). The CDR3 consists of 13 residues. The complete variable domain, with remaining parts taken from reference TRBV19 and TRBJ2-2, reads DGGITQSPKYLFRKEGQNVTLSCEQNLNHDAMYWYRQDPGQGLRLIYYSQIVNDFQKGDIAEGYSVSREKKESFPLTVTSAQKNPTAFYLCASNSQGPGELFFGEGSRLTVL.

The chain joins TRBV19 to TRBJ2-5; weak D call: TRBD2 (6 bases). The CDR3 is 14 amino acids. Germline CDR1 LNHDA, CDR2 SQIVND (reference sequence). With 7 bases removed from V and 5 bases from J, the gap between germline ends came to 17 bases. CDR3 amino acids: CASKVAEAVETQYF. The CDR3 region has the DNA TGTGCCAGTAAGGTAGCGGAGGCGGTGGAGACCCAGTACTTC.

V and J are TRBV12-5 and TRBJ1-2; D uncertain. The CDR3 is made up of 12 amino acids. Per germline, CDR1 LGHNT and CDR2 FRNRAP. The V end lost 3 bases, the J end lost 7 bases, and 9 bases lay between the germline ends. This CDR3 reads CASGFLRSGYTF. CDR3 coding DNA: TGTGCTAGTGGTTTCTTACGGAGTGGCTACACCTTC. Combining the CDR3 with reference TRBV12-5 and TRBJ1-2 gives the whole variable domain DARVTQTPRHKVTEMGQEVTMRCQPILGHNTVFWYRQTMMQGLELLAYFRNRAPLDDSGMPKDRFSAEMPDATLATLKIQPSEPRDSAVYFCASGFLRSGYTFGSGTRLTVV.

The chain links TRBV9 to TRBJ2-3, with TRBD2 identical over 7 bases. The CDR3 loop spans 18 amino acids. V lost 0 bases and J lost 1; bases outside the gene matches: 11. The germline V gene encodes CDR1 SGDLS and CDR2 YYNGEE. The chain's CDR3 is CASSVAPTSGIGTDTQYF. As DNA, the CDR3 is TGTGCCAGCAGCGTAGCTCCGACGAGCGGGATCGGCACAGATACGCAGTATTTT.

The J gene is TRBJ1-5, the V gene TRBV28; no definite D call. The germline V gene encodes CDR1 MDHEN and CDR2 SYDVKM. Trimming left V 3 bases short and J 0 bases short, with 18 bases between. This CDR3 is built from 18 residues. CDR3 DNA: TGTGCCAGCAGTTTCGGAGGAGTCCCCCGATATAGCAATCAGCCCCAGCATTTT. Amino acids: CASSFGGVPRYSNQPQHF.